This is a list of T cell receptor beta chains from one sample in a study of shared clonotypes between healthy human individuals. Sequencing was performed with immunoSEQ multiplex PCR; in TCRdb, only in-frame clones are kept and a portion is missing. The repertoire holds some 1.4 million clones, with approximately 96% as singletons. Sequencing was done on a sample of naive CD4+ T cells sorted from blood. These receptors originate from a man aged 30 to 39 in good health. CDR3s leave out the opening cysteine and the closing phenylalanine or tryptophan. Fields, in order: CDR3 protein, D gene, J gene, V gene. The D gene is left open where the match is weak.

cdr3_aa: ASSLLQGAEDEQY
d_call: TRBD1
j_call: TRBJ2-7
v_call: TRBV7-8

cdr3_aa: ASSTGGVGGNQPQH
d_call: TRBD1
j_call: TRBJ1-5
v_call: TRBV28

cdr3_aa: ASRISGRAGGELF
d_call: TRBD2
j_call: TRBJ2-2
v_call: TRBV7-8

cdr3_aa: ASSLEGGQETQY
d_call: NA
j_call: TRBJ2-5
v_call: TRBV5-6

cdr3_aa: ASSRLSTGSLNSASYEQY
d_call: NA
j_call: TRBJ2-7
v_call: TRBV14

cdr3_aa: ASRSPGGAYNEQF
d_call: TRBD1
j_call: TRBJ2-1
v_call: TRBV19

cdr3_aa: ASRLDSMTDTEAF
d_call: NA
j_call: TRBJ1-1
v_call: TRBV2

cdr3_aa: ASSPILAGGGTGELF
d_call: TRBD2
j_call: TRBJ2-2
v_call: TRBV18

cdr3_aa: ASRRTGHEAF
d_call: NA
j_call: TRBJ1-1
v_call: TRBV11-2

cdr3_aa: ASSARGFTNEQF
d_call: NA
j_call: TRBJ2-1
v_call: TRBV9

cdr3_aa: ASSPLTSGNTGELF
d_call: TRBD2
j_call: TRBJ2-2
v_call: TRBV5-1

cdr3_aa: ASSLITERDTQY
d_call: NA
j_call: TRBJ2-3
v_call: TRBV6-5

cdr3_aa: ASKREALTDTQY
d_call: TRBD2
j_call: TRBJ2-3
v_call: TRBV5-1

cdr3_aa: ASRIQGLAGVSAYEQY
d_call: TRBD2
j_call: TRBJ2-7
v_call: TRBV28

cdr3_aa: SVGQGSKETQY
d_call: TRBD1
j_call: TRBJ2-5
v_call: TRBV29-1

cdr3_aa: ASSFRSGTNYGYT
d_call: NA
j_call: TRBJ1-2
v_call: TRBV5-8

cdr3_aa: ASSAFRRASGANVLT
d_call: NA
j_call: TRBJ2-6
v_call: TRBV2

cdr3_aa: ASSLVPGVGTGELF
d_call: NA
j_call: TRBJ2-2
v_call: TRBV5-1

cdr3_aa: ASSLDLLRAPYEQY
d_call: NA
j_call: TRBJ2-7
v_call: TRBV5-4

cdr3_aa: ASSTSPLELF
d_call: NA
j_call: TRBJ1-4
v_call: TRBV6-6

cdr3_aa: ASSLEGLESSGANVLT
d_call: NA
j_call: TRBJ2-6
v_call: TRBV4-2

cdr3_aa: ASSYAPGSNQPQH
d_call: NA
j_call: TRBJ1-5
v_call: TRBV6-5

cdr3_aa: ASSSDLRVYEQY
d_call: NA
j_call: TRBJ2-7
v_call: TRBV7-8

cdr3_aa: ASSFLSAGDTQY
d_call: NA
j_call: TRBJ2-3
v_call: TRBV6-6

cdr3_aa: ASRWGTRDMWEQY
d_call: NA
j_call: TRBJ2-7
v_call: TRBV6-1

cdr3_aa: AVGPGGSSTDTQY
d_call: TRBD2
j_call: TRBJ2-3
v_call: TRBV14

cdr3_aa: ASSLEGDQPQH
d_call: NA
j_call: TRBJ1-5
v_call: TRBV4-2

cdr3_aa: ASSPRTVNTGELF
d_call: NA
j_call: TRBJ2-2
v_call: TRBV18

cdr3_aa: ASSLGTGRYEQY
d_call: TRBD1
j_call: TRBJ2-7
v_call: TRBV7-3

cdr3_aa: ASRSTRDPTPGNTIY
d_call: NA
j_call: TRBJ1-3
v_call: TRBV5-1

cdr3_aa: ASSTWDLSSTEAF
d_call: NA
j_call: TRBJ1-1
v_call: TRBV5-1

cdr3_aa: ASSLELAGDTQY
d_call: TRBD2
j_call: TRBJ2-3
v_call: TRBV5-1

cdr3_aa: ASSEAAGVGYGYT
d_call: NA
j_call: TRBJ1-2
v_call: TRBV6-1

cdr3_aa: ASRGLPWDEQF
d_call: NA
j_call: TRBJ2-1
v_call: TRBV12-2

cdr3_aa: ASRRTYNQPQH
d_call: NA
j_call: TRBJ1-5
v_call: TRBV6-1

cdr3_aa: ASSVSGRASNEQF
d_call: TRBD2
j_call: TRBJ2-1
v_call: TRBV11-2

cdr3_aa: AISDIGQSTYEQY
d_call: NA
j_call: TRBJ2-7
v_call: TRBV10-3

cdr3_aa: ASSQVAGGRTDTQY
d_call: TRBD2
j_call: TRBJ2-3
v_call: TRBV4-3

cdr3_aa: ASSLRGTNVQDTQY
d_call: NA
j_call: TRBJ2-3
v_call: TRBV27

cdr3_aa: ASSLGAREMNTEAF
d_call: NA
j_call: TRBJ1-1
v_call: TRBV7-6

cdr3_aa: ASSLAFERNYNEQF
d_call: NA
j_call: TRBJ2-1
v_call: TRBV5-5

cdr3_aa: ASSARDSTTEAF
d_call: NA
j_call: TRBJ1-1
v_call: TRBV7-9

cdr3_aa: ASSVAVSSYNEQF
d_call: NA
j_call: TRBJ2-1
v_call: TRBV9

cdr3_aa: AIRSPAGGTEAF
d_call: NA
j_call: TRBJ1-1
v_call: TRBV10-3

cdr3_aa: ASSPGFFSGPGGNEQF
d_call: TRBD2
j_call: TRBJ2-1
v_call: TRBV27

cdr3_aa: ASSLAGTDTEAF
d_call: NA
j_call: TRBJ1-1
v_call: TRBV5-1

cdr3_aa: ASSQNLAGVSCEQY
d_call: TRBD2
j_call: TRBJ2-7
v_call: TRBV4-1

cdr3_aa: ASSFLSRQDSGANVLT
d_call: NA
j_call: TRBJ2-6
v_call: TRBV11-2

cdr3_aa: ASSLRGTDDSYNEQF
d_call: NA
j_call: TRBJ2-1
v_call: TRBV5-1

cdr3_aa: ASSGLPSYEQY
d_call: NA
j_call: TRBJ2-7
v_call: TRBV18

cdr3_aa: ASSSSRDRGLGELF
d_call: TRBD1
j_call: TRBJ2-2
v_call: TRBV7-8

cdr3_aa: ASSLVGTRAF
d_call: NA
j_call: TRBJ1-1
v_call: TRBV7-2

cdr3_aa: ASSMGTSGRARETQY
d_call: TRBD2
j_call: TRBJ2-5
v_call: TRBV19

cdr3_aa: ASSPLETSEAF
d_call: NA
j_call: TRBJ1-1
v_call: TRBV18

cdr3_aa: ASRATGSETQY
d_call: NA
j_call: TRBJ2-5
v_call: TRBV6-1